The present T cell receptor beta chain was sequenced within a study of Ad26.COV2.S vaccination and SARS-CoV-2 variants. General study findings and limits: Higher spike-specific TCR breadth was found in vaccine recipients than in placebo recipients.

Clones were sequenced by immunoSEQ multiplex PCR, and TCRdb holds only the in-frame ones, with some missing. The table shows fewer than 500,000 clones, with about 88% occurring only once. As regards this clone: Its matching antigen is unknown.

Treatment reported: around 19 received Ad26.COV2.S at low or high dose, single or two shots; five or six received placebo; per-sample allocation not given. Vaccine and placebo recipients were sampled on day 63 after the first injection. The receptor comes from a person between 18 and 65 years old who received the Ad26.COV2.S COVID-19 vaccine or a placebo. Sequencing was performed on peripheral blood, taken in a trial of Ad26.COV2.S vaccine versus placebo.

The CDR3 nucleotides are TGTGCCAGTAGTATAGACGCTAGCGGGAGTTGGGAGACCCAGTACTTC. Protein sequence: CASSIDASGSWETQYF. This rearrangement joins TRBV19 to TRBJ2-5, with TRBD2 matching over 10 bases. The CDR3 runs to 16 residues. Losses at the gene ends were 0 bases for V and 5 bases for J; bases not matched to a gene: 6. From germline, CDR1 is LNHDA and CDR2 SQIVND (reference sequence).